These 3 T cell receptor beta chains were sequenced from one sample in a study of blood T cell repertoires in COVID-19. Clones were sequenced by immunoSEQ multiplex PCR, and TCRdb holds only the in-frame ones, with some missing. The sample carries 72,000 or so clones, about 90% recorded once. Sample: peripheral blood. Receptors were obtained from a man aged 50 to 59 with active COVID-19.

This clone showed up just once. V gene TRBV27 combines with J gene TRBJ2-3, with 7 bases identical to TRBD2. Germline-derived CDR1 and CDR2 are MNHEY and SMNVEV (reference sequence). J gave up 0 bases and V 5 bases, and 8 bases lay outside the gene matches. CDR3 size: 16 residues. The CDR3 DNA is TGTGCCAGCAGTCCGGGGAGGGGATTCAGCACAGATACGCAGTATTTT. It codes for CASSPGRGFSTDTQYF.

The V call is TRBV24-1, the J call TRBJ1-3, with D uncertain. With 3 bases removed from V and 3 bases from J, the gap between germline ends came to 14 bases. Germline loops: CDR1 KGHDR, CDR2 SFDVKD. This CDR3 is built from 16 residues. In DNA, the CDR3 is TGTGCCACCAGTGATCCTGCTGTGGGAGGTGGAAACACCATATATTTT. Its translation: CATSDPAVGGGNTIYF.

The chain employs TRBV27 and TRBJ1-6; no clear D gene. CDR1 and CDR2 (germline): MNHEY, SMNVEV (reference sequence). The CDR3 consists of 16 residues. V was trimmed by 3 bases and J by 7 bases, leaving 16 bases between them. The CDR3 reads CASSFRAVGGNSPLHF. The CDR3 DNA is TGTGCCAGCAGTTTTCGGGCGGTAGGAGGAAATTCACCCCTCCACTTT.